Each of the 5 T cell receptor beta chains below was sequenced from the same sample in a study of regulatory T cells in long-lasting Graves disease. Researchers made TCR beta libraries by using iRepertoire HTBI primers and running Arm-PCR on CDR3 regions. TCRdb reprocessed the multiplex PCR reads via MiXCR and lists one record per CDR3 protein. The sample holds around 460,000 distinct CDR3 sequences, 22% seen once. Documented time point: persistent/refractory GD, antithyroid drugs over 5 years with positive TRAb. Isolated PBMC RNA provided the starting material for the TCR library. Specimen: peripheral blood mononuclear cells (PBMCs), collected when the disease was refractory, from a patient treated with antithyroid drugs. The origin of the receptors is a female donor with Graves disease.

This clonotype occurred once. This may stem from a read error, because a much larger clone lies one nucleotide away. V gene TRBV7-2 combines with J gene TRBJ2-7; possibly TRBD1 for D (6 bases). Germline CDR1 SGHTA, CDR2 FQGNSA. Trimming left V 5 bases short and J 3 bases short, with 11 bases between. This CDR3 spans 13 amino acids. The CDR3 DNA is TGTGCCAGCAGCCGCGGACAGATCTACGAGCAGTACTTC. It yields the protein CASSRGQIYEQYF.

This chain joins TRBV10-2 and TRBJ2-7; 9 positions agree with TRBD2. Germline V gene lookup returns CDR1 WSHSY and CDR2 SAAADI. The CDR3 runs 15 residues. With V trimmed by 7 bases and J by 3 bases, 10 bases remained unmatched. As DNA, the CDR3 is TGCGCCAGCAAATTAGCGGGAGTTAAATTCTACGAGCAGTACTTC. The encoded protein is CASKLAGVKFYEQYF.

This clonotype was counted many times. The chain is built from TRBV10-3 and TRBJ1-1; D gene uncertain. Trimming took 6 bases from V and 1 from J, leaving 12 bases between them. CDR3 length equals 14 residues. CDR1 and CDR2 (germline): ENHRY, SYGVKD. In DNA, the CDR3 is TGTGCCATCAGGACGAGTGTGGAGAACACTGAAGCTTTCTTT. It yields the protein CAIRTSVENTEAFF.

Notes on this clonotype: Without the conserved terminal phenylalanine or tryptophan, this CDR3 likely stems from a read error. The chain uses TRBV7-9 and TRBJ2-2; TRBD1 is a possible D gene (6 bases). Between the trimmed V and J ends, which lost 5 bases and 1 base, there was a span of 17 bases. Germline CDR1 is SEHNR and CDR2 is FQNEAQ (reference sequence). The CDR3 consists of 17 residues. Here the CDR3 reads CASSTTSGTRNTGELFL. The CDR3 DNA is TGTGCCAGCAGCACAACCTCCGGGACAAGGAACACCGGGGAGCTGTTTCTT.

This clonotype was recorded many times. The V call is TRBV29-1, the J call TRBJ2-5, with 8 bases fitting TRBD1. The germline gives CDR1 SQVTM, CDR2 ANQGSEA. The V segment lost 3 bases and the J segment 4 bases; nucleotides outside the gene matches: 10. The length of the CDR3 is 15 residues. The DNA of the CDR3 is TGCAGCGTTGATTTGTCGGACAGGGAAGGAGAGACCCAGTACTTC. This codes for CSVDLSDREGETQYF.